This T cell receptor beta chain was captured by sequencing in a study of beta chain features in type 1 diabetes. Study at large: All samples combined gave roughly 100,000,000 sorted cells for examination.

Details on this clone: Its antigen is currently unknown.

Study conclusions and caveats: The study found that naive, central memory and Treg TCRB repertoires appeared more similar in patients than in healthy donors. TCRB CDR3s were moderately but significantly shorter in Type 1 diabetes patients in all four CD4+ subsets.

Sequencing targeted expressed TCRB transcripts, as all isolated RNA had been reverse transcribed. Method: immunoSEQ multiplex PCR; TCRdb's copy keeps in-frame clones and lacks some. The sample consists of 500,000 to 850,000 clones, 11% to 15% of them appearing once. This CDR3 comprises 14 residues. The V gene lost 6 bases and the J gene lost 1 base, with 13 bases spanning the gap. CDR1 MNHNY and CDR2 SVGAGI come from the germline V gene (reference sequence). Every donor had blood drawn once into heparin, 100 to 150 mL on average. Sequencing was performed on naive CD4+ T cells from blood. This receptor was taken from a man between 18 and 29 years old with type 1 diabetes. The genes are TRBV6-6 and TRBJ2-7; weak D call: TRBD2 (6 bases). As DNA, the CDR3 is TGTGCCAGCAGCAAGGGACTGGTATCCTACGAGCAGTACTTC. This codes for CASSKGLVSYEQYF.